These 30 T cell receptor beta chains were all obtained from the same sample, sequenced in a study of blood T cell repertoires in COVID-19 (dated by TCRdb to the early 2020s). To prepare the library, the immunoSEQ multiplex PCR assay was applied. This immuneACCESS table, as held by TCRdb, lists in-frame sequences with V and J called but not all clones. Of the missing ones, under half trace to an unresolved V gene in checked studies; the others have no known cause. Across this sample there are 110,000 or so clones, with around 74% seen only once. Of the sample, approximately 19% falls within the top ten clones. The sequenced material came from peripheral blood. The receptors were sampled from a woman in her 70s with acute or convalescent COVID-19.

This clone was found a few times. V is TRBV11-3 and J is TRBJ2-7, with 7 bases lining up with TRBD1. V gave up 5 bases and J gave up 0 bases; unmatched junction bases: 7. The CDR3 has 15 amino acids. Germline V lookup: CDR1 SGHNT, CDR2 YENEEA. CDR3 nucleotides: TGTGCCAGCAGCAGGGGGCCACTGGACTCCTACGAGCAGTACTTC. Translated, it gives CASSRGPLDSYEQYF. Looking up the rest from reference TRBV11-3 and TRBJ2-7 gives the full variable domain: EAGVVQSPRYKIIEKKQPVAFWCNPISGHNTLYWYLQNLGQGPELLIRYENEEAVDDSQLPKDRFSAERLKGVDSTLKIQPAELGDSAVYLCASSRGPLDSYEQYFGPGTRLTVT.

This clone was counted many times. For the CDR3, the DNA is TGTGCCAGCAGTTACTCCGGGACAGGGTTCTACGAGCAGTACTTC. It specifies CASSYSGTGFYEQYF. This chain uses TRBV6-2 or TRBV6-3 with TRBJ2-7; 9 nucleotides align to TRBD1. CDR3 length: 15 residues. Unmatched junction bases numbered 3, after V lost 0 bases and J lost 3 bases. Germline V CDR1 and CDR2: MNHEY, SVGEGT.

The chain is built from TRBV29-1 and TRBJ2-7; the match to TRBD2 covers 8 bases. The CDR3 sequence is 13 residues long. The junction had 7 bases not matched to a gene; V was cut back by 6 bases and J by 3 bases. Germline assignment: CDR1 SQVTM and CDR2 ANQGSEA. CDR3 coding DNA: TGCAGCGTCCAACGACGGGGGGGCTACGAGCAGTACTTC. Translated, it gives CSVQRRGGYEQYF.

This chain joins TRBV6-4 and TRBJ2-3; 7 bases align to TRBD2. V lost 2 bases and J lost 2; bases outside the gene matches: 7. The V gene's germline CDR1 is MRHNA and CDR2 SNTAGT. This CDR3 has 16 residues. Here the CDR3 DNA reads TGTGCCAGCAGTGACAGATCTGGGACTAACACAGATACGCAGTATTTT. This codes for CASSDRSGTNTDTQYF.

The V gene is TRBV6-2 or TRBV6-3, the J gene TRBJ1-1, with D uncertain. Trimming stripped 4 bases from V and 1 base from J, with 16 bases between. CDR1 is MNHEY, CDR2 SVGEGT, per germline. CDR3 length: 16 residues. CDR3 coding DNA: TGTGCCAGCAGTTTTCGTTCAGTGCTTGGGAACACTGAAGCTTTCTTT. Amino acids: CASSFRSVLGNTEAFF.

The chain is built from TRBV15 and TRBJ1-2, with 11 bases fitting TRBD1. Germline lookup yields CDR1 LNHNV and CDR2 YYDKDF (reference sequence). This CDR3 has 15 residues. Unmatched junction bases numbered 4, after V lost 1 base and J lost 6 bases. CDR3 bases: TGTGCCACCAGCAGAGGGGGGACAGGGGGTCATGGCTACACCTTC. Protein: CATSRGGTGGHGYTF.

In this sample, this clone turned up once. V usage is TRBV7-2 and J usage is TRBJ2-7; TRBD2 is a possible D gene (5 bases). V shed 0 bases and J shed 0 bases, with 9 bases lying between them. The germline V gene has CDR1 SGHTA and CDR2 FQGNSA. The CDR3 covers 15 residues. This chain's CDR3 is CASSLARGISYEQYF. CDR3 nucleotides: TGTGCCAGCAGCTTAGCCCGGGGAATCTCCTACGAGCAGTACTTC. Full variable domain (remainder filled in from reference TRBV7-2 and TRBJ2-7): GAGVSQSPSNKVTEKGKDVELRCDPISGHTALYWYRQSLGQGLEFLIYFQGNSAPDKSGLPSDRFSAERTGGSVSTLTIQRTQQEDSAVYLCASSLARGISYEQYFGPGTRLTVT.

The V and J genes are TRBV29-1 and TRBJ1-5, with D possibly being TRBD1 (6 bases). Trimming took off 7 bases at V and 0 bases at J, with 13 bases between the two ends. Germline CDR1 is SQVTM and CDR2 is ANQGSEA. The CDR3 is 14 residues long. The CDR3 nucleotides are TGCAGCGCCTCGACAGGAGATAGCAATCAGCCCCAGCATTTT. Its translation: CSASTGDSNQPQHF.

As for this clone: Other DNA sequences in the same sample also yield this CDR3. The chain is built from TRBV5-1 and TRBJ2-1, with D possibly being TRBD1 (6 bases). Trimming stripped 3 bases from V and 7 bases from J, with 8 bases between. CDR1 is SGHRS and CDR2 is YFSETQ in the germline V gene. This CDR3 is built from 12 residues. CDR3 residues: CASSSQGNEQFF. The CDR3 DNA sequence: TGCGCCAGCAGCTCACAGGGTAATGAGCAGTTCTTC.

The chain recombines TRBV2 with TRBJ2-2, with 9 bases matching TRBD2. CDR1 SNHLY and CDR2 FYNNEI come from the germline V gene. V gave up 11 bases and J gave up 0 bases; unmatched junction bases: 4. This CDR3 is built from 14 residues. The CDR3 spells CAGGRDSNTGELFF. The CDR3 DNA is TGTGCCGGCGGGAGGGATTCGAACACCGGGGAGCTGTTTTTT.

The chain is built from TRBV7-2 and TRBJ1-6; 10 nucleotides agree with TRBD1. This CDR3 comprises 15 residues. Germline V gene sequence: CDR1 SGHTA, CDR2 FQGNSA. The ends lost 4 bases at V and 9 bases at J; junction bases unmatched: 6. The DNA for the CDR3 is TGTGCCAGCAGCTCCGGGACAGGGGCCTCTTCACCCCTCCACTTT. It encodes CASSSGTGASSPLHF.

The V and J genes are TRBV4-1 and TRBJ2-7, with D tentatively TRBD2 (5 bases). Between the trimmed V and J ends, which lost 2 bases and 5 bases, there was a span of 10 bases. This CDR3 contains 13 residues. CDR1 is MGHRA and CDR2 is YSYEKL in the germline V gene. CDR3 bases: TGCGCCAGCAGCCAACTAGGGAGAAACGAGCAGTACTTC. The encoded protein is CASSQLGRNEQYF.

This chain links TRBV29-1 with TRBJ1-3; 8 nucleotides line up with TRBD1. Germline CDR1 is SQVTM and CDR2 is ANQGSEA. Trimming cost V 5 bases and J 4 bases; bases outside gene matches: 7. CDR3 size: 14 residues. The CDR3, as DNA: TGCAGCGTTTATGACAGGGGAGCCGGAAACACCATATATTTT. Its translation is CSVYDRGAGNTIYF.

The V and J genes are TRBV5-1 and TRBJ2-7; TRBD1 matches 10 bases. V dropped 3 bases and J dropped 3; count of bases not matched to a gene: 3. In germline, CDR1 is SGHRS, CDR2 YFSETQ. CDR3 length equals 14 residues. The CDR3 sequence: CASSSRTGGYEQYF. In DNA form, the CDR3 reads TGCGCCAGCAGCTCAAGGACAGGGGGCTACGAGCAGTACTTC.

The chain combines TRBV4-3 with TRBJ1-1; D gene uncertain. Germline V gene lookup returns CDR1 LGHNA and CDR2 YSLEER. The germline V and J ends were trimmed by 1 base and 4 bases, with 16 bases remaining between them. The CDR3 covers 16 residues. In nucleotides, the CDR3 is TGCGCCAGCAGCCAAGGGTACCGGGTCGGTAGCACTGAAGCTTTCTTT. The encoded protein is CASSQGYRVGSTEAFF.

The chain has TRBV5-4 and TRBJ2-2; 12 bases match TRBD2. The CDR3 covers 16 residues. J lost 4 bases, V lost 5 bases, and 6 bases had no gene match. In germline, CDR1 is SGHNT, CDR2 YYREEE (reference sequence). This CDR3 reads CASSTGTSGSTGELFF. The CDR3, as DNA: TGTGCCAGCAGTACCGGGACTAGCGGGTCCACCGGGGAGCTGTTTTTT.

V is TRBV6-5 and J is TRBJ1-2; D not resolved. There are 13 residues in the CDR3. The germline V gene has CDR1 MNHEY and CDR2 SVGAGI. With 4 bases removed from V and 3 bases from J, the gap between germline ends came to 9 bases. The CDR3 loop is CASSWPPDYGYTF. The CDR3 coding sequence is TGTGCCAGCAGTTGGCCCCCCGACTATGGCTACACCTTC.

This clone was seen more than once but under ten times. This CDR3 is CASSEAALNTGELFF. The CDR3 DNA is TGTGCCAGCAGTGAAGCAGCCCTGAACACCGGGGAGCTGTTTTTT. The chain couples TRBV2 to TRBJ2-2; no definite D call. Trimming shortened V by 0 bases and J by 1 base, and 6 bases separated the two germline ends. The CDR3 has 15 amino acids. Germline V CDR1 and CDR2: SNHLY, FYNNEI. The full variable domain, with the rest looked up from reference TRBV2 and TRBJ2-2, is EPEVTQTPSHQVTQMGQEVILRCVPISNHLYFYWYRQILGQKVEFLVSFYNNEISEKSEIFDDQFSVERPDGSNFTLKIRSTKLEDSAMYFCASSEAALNTGELFFGEGSRLTVL.

The chain's CDR3 is CASSLSLAGGPSYNEQFF. CDR3 nucleotide sequence: TGTGCCAGCAGCTTGAGCCTAGCGGGGGGGCCATCCTACAATGAGCAGTTCTTC. The rearrangement uses TRBV5-5 and TRBJ2-1; 12 bases agree with TRBD2. With 1 base clipped from V and 1 base from J, the junction kept 6 bases outside the gene matches. The CDR3 covers 18 residues. Germline CDR1 and CDR2: SGHKS and YYEKEE (reference sequence).

The J gene is TRBJ2-2, the V gene TRBV19; 8 nucleotides match TRBD1. The ends lost 6 bases at V and 4 bases at J; junction bases unmatched: 10. This CDR3 region has 16 residues. The germline V gene has CDR1 LNHDA and CDR2 SQIVND (reference sequence). CDR3 region: CASSNTGTGITGELFF. CDR3 coding DNA: TGTGCCAGTAGCAATACCGGGACAGGAATCACCGGGGAGCTGTTTTTT.

This chain joins TRBV28 and TRBJ2-7; TRBD2 matches at 10 bases. The germline CDR1 and CDR2 sequences are MDHEN and SYDVKM. The CDR3 is made up of 15 amino acids. V lost 5 bases and J lost 4; bases outside the gene matches: 8. The CDR3 DNA is TGTGCCAGCAGTCTCCCCAGCGGGGGGGGGTACGAGCAGTACTTC. Its protein product is CASSLPSGGGYEQYF.

This chain links TRBV5-1 with TRBJ2-5, with a weak D call TRBD1 (6 bases). Germline CDR1 and CDR2: SGHRS and YFSETQ. The CDR3 contains 15 residues. The V end was cut by 3 bases, the J end by 4 bases, with 16 bases between. This CDR3 reads CASSSTGDTRETQYF. The CDR3 nucleotides are TGCGCCAGCAGCTCTACCGGGGACACGAGAGAGACCCAGTACTTC. The entire variable domain, with the rest obtained from reference TRBV5-1 and TRBJ2-5, is as follows: KAGVTQTPRYLIKTRGQQVTLSCSPISGHRSVSWYQQTPGQGLQFLFEYFSETQRNKGNFPGRFSGRQFSNSRSEMNVSTLELGDSALYLCASSSTGDTRETQYFGPGTRLLVL.

The rearrangement joins TRBV10-3 to TRBJ2-5; 15 bases fit TRBD2. V shed 6 bases, J shed 5 bases, and the junction held 4 bases outside the gene matches. The germline CDR1 and CDR2 sequences are ENHRY and SYGVKD. The CDR3 totals 15 residues. CDR3 nucleotides: TGTGCCATCAGCGGACTAGCGGGGGGGCGGGAGACCCAGTACTTC. Residues: CAISGLAGGRETQYF.

The chain employs TRBV2 and TRBJ1-1; D possibly corresponds to TRBD1 (6 bases). Trimming shortened V by 6 bases and J by 10 bases, and 21 bases separated the two germline ends. CDR3 length: 14 amino acids. The germline V gene encodes CDR1 SNHLY and CDR2 FYNNEI. The DNA of the CDR3 is TGTGCCAGCAGGGGCGATGGGCAGGGGATAGGAGCTTTCTTT. It codes for CASRGDGQGIGAFF.

The chain uses TRBV29-1 and TRBJ1-2, with TRBD1 matching 7 bases. The CDR3 loop spans 11 amino acids. Germline lookup yields CDR1 SQVTM and CDR2 ANQGSEA. J was trimmed by 8 bases and V by 7 bases; bases with no gene match: 7. The CDR3 DNA reads as TGCAGCGCCGGCGGACAGGAGGGCTACACCTTC. Residues: CSAGGQEGYTF.

This clone has a single count. The V call is TRBV5-1, the J call TRBJ1-5; TRBD1 matches at 7 bases. The V and J ends lost 0 bases and 13 bases, in that order; junction bases with no gene match: 10. Germline CDR1 and CDR2: SGHRS and YFSETQ. The CDR3 totals 14 residues. CDR3 loop: CASSLAGGTLEQHF. The DNA for the CDR3 is TGCGCCAGCAGCTTGGCAGGGGGTACATTGGAACAGCATTTT.

The chain employs TRBV5-5 and TRBJ2-5, with a tentative D call TRBD2 (6 bases). The CDR3 has 13 amino acids. Germline V gives CDR1 SGHKS, CDR2 YYEKEE (reference sequence). Trimming removed 4 bases from V and 0 bases from J, with 7 bases in between. This CDR3 is CASSRGNQETQYF. The CDR3 bases are TGTGCCAGCAGCCGCGGGAACCAAGAGACCCAGTACTTC.

This clone was detected a few times. CDR3 nucleotides: TGTGCCAGCAGTGAGGTGGCGGGGGTCGGCTATGGCTACACCTTC. Translated: CASSEVAGVGYGYTF. The V and J genes are TRBV6-1 and TRBJ1-2, with a weak D call TRBD1 (5 bases). Germline V gives CDR1 MNHNS, CDR2 SASEGT. Between the trimmed V and J ends, which lost 3 bases and 4 bases, there was a span of 15 bases. The CDR3 length is 15 residues.

The V and J genes are TRBV10-1 and TRBJ2-3; D not certain. Trimming stripped 11 bases from V and 1 base from J, with 10 bases between. The CDR3 extends over 12 amino acids. The germline CDR1 and CDR2 sequences are WNHNN and SYGVQD (reference sequence). The CDR3 coding sequence is TGCGCCGTGGCCACAGGCACAGATACGCAGTATTTT. Translated, it gives CAVATGTDTQYF.

The gene calls are TRBV28 and TRBJ1-2, with 8 bases that match TRBD1. Losses at the gene ends were 3 bases for V and 8 bases for J; bases not matched to a gene: 5. CDR1 is MDHEN and CDR2 is SYDVKM in the germline V gene. This CDR3 spans 13 amino acids. CDR3 DNA: TGTGCCAGCAGTTTCGACAGGGGAGGAGGCTACACCTTC. It encodes CASSFDRGGGYTF.